The 26 T cell receptor beta chains reported below all come from one sample, sequenced in a study of T cell responses to AZD1222 COVID-19 vaccine (dated by TCRdb to about 2021). The meaning of the sample's time point label: about 28 days (+/-7) after the second vaccine dose. The library was prepared using the immunoSEQ multiplex PCR assay. TCRdb mirrors the immuneACCESS table, restricted to in-frame sequences. Some clones are absent from its copies; in checked studies, under half trace to an unresolved V gene, and the reason for the others is unknown. The sample data list approximately 80,000 clones, and 75% to 90% of these were observed just once. The ten largest make up around an eighth of the sample. Here the sequenced sample was peripheral blood, taken 28 days after the second AZD1222 dose. The receptors come from an adult who received the AZD1222 COVID-19 vaccine.

The chain employs TRBV18 and TRBJ2-7, with TRBD2 matching over 7 bases. V shed 4 bases and J 1 base; nucleotides not matched to a gene: 7. CDR3 length: 15 residues. Looked up from germline, CDR1 is KGHSH and CDR2 is LQKENI. CDR3 sequence (DNA): TGTGCCAGCTCACAGAAACTAGCGCAATCCTACGAGCAGTACTTC. Amino acids: CASSQKLAQSYEQYF.

In this sample, this clone turned up once. The CDR3 DNA is TGTGCCAGCAGCCCGGAGAATCGTGACAGGACTGGCTACACCTTC. Its translation: CASSPENRDRTGYTF. The chain joins TRBV4-2 to TRBJ1-2; D may be TRBD1 (6 bases). V shed 4 bases and J shed 7 bases, with 19 bases lying between them. From germline, CDR1 is LGHNA and CDR2 YNFKEQ. This CDR3 contains 15 residues.

The chain carries TRBV7-9 and TRBJ1-2; 12 bases map to TRBD1. With 3 bases clipped from V and 6 bases from J, the junction kept 5 bases outside the gene matches. This CDR3 is 15 amino acids long. Germline CDR1 and CDR2: SEHNR and FQNEAQ (reference sequence). CDR3 sequence: CASSFGGQGADGYTF. The CDR3 DNA reads TGTGCCAGCAGCTTCGGGGGACAGGGGGCTGATGGCTACACCTTC.

The gene calls are TRBV3-1 (or the pseudogene TRBV3-2) and TRBJ2-2, with D perhaps matching TRBD2 (6 bases). Trimming pared 8 bases from V and 4 bases from J, leaving 11 bases between. CDR3 length equals 13 residues. CDR1 and CDR2 (germline): LGHDT, YNNKEL (reference sequence). The CDR3 loop is CASSGSRTGELFF. CDR3 bases: TGTGCCAGCTCCGGGAGCCGCACCGGGGAGCTGTTTTTT.

This clone was detected a few times. The chain has TRBV3-1 (or the pseudogene TRBV3-2) and TRBJ2-5, with 7 positions matching TRBD2. CDR3 length: 15 amino acids. Germline loops: CDR1 LGHDT, CDR2 YNNKEL (reference sequence). V lost 9 bases, J lost 3 bases, and 13 bases stayed unmatched. The CDR3 DNA is TGTGCCAGGTCTCTCTACGGACTAGAAAAAGAGACCCAGTACTTC. This gives the protein CARSLYGLEKETQYF.

This chain connects TRBV4-2 to TRBJ1-6, with a weak D call TRBD1 (5 bases). V was shortened by 5 bases and J by 6 bases, with 14 bases between the two germline ends. This CDR3 has 15 amino acids. Germline loops: CDR1 LGHNA, CDR2 YNFKEQ. CDR3 sequence (DNA): TGTGCCAGCAGCGTTAGACGGGGGGTTAATTCACCCCTCCACTTT. Translating it yields CASSVRRGVNSPLHF.

This clone was detected only once. The chain combines TRBV30 with TRBJ1-5; D unresolved. With 5 bases removed from V and 8 bases from J, the gap between germline ends came to 10 bases. The CDR3 runs to 11 residues. CDR1 is GTSNPN, CDR2 SVGIG, per germline (reference sequence). Written as DNA, the CDR3 is TGTGCCTGGGCCCTCAGCGAGCCCCAGCATTTT. This translates into CAWALSEPQHF.

V is TRBV5-5 and J is TRBJ2-3; 7 bases agree with TRBD1. This CDR3 spans 13 amino acids. CDR1 is SGHKS, CDR2 YYEKEE, per germline (reference sequence). V lost 4 bases to trimming and J lost 1 base; unmatched junction nucleotides: 0. CDR3 residues: CASSQGGTDTQYF. In nucleotides, the CDR3 is TGTGCCAGCAGCCAGGGGGGCACAGATACGCAGTATTTT.

The genes are TRBV4-2 and TRBJ2-1; 11 bases map to TRBD2. The V gene's germline CDR1 is LGHNA and CDR2 YNFKEQ. Unmatched junction bases numbered 4, after V lost 7 bases and J lost 8 bases. The CDR3 runs to 13 residues. In DNA, the CDR3 is TGTGCCAGCACCACTAGCGGGAGCGATGAGCAGTTCTTC. It codes for CASTTSGSDEQFF.

The rearrangement joins TRBV18 to TRBJ1-5, with D uncertain. The germline V and J ends were trimmed by 4 bases and 4 bases, with 8 bases remaining between them. CDR3 length: 13 residues. The germline V gene encodes CDR1 KGHSH and CDR2 LQKENI. The CDR3 coding sequence is TGTGCCAGCTCACAGGCAGAAAATCAGCCCCAGCATTTT. Translation: CASSQAENQPQHF.

This chain connects TRBV27 to TRBJ2-7; D remains ambiguous. The V end lost 2 bases, the J end lost 3 bases, and 8 bases lay between the germline ends. The length of the CDR3 is 13 residues. Germline loops: CDR1 MNHEY, CDR2 SMNVEV (reference sequence). The CDR3 reads CASSLADRYEQYF. The CDR3 nucleotides read TGTGCCAGCAGTTTAGCGGACCGCTACGAGCAGTACTTC.

This clone came up a few times. The chain uses TRBV7-3 and TRBJ1-2; TRBD1 aligns across 7 bases. V shed 1 base, J shed 4 bases, and the junction held 6 bases outside the gene matches. The germline gives CDR1 SGHTA, CDR2 FQGTGA. CDR3 size: 15 residues. The CDR3 sequence: CASSLSGGTAYGYTF. The CDR3 nucleotides are TGTGCCAGCAGCTTAAGTGGAGGGACAGCCTATGGCTACACCTTC.

The chain recombines TRBV4-1 with TRBJ1-4; D is unresolved. Trimming left V 1 base short and J 6 bases short, with 6 bases between. CDR1 MGHRA and CDR2 YSYEKL come from the germline V gene. This CDR3 is 13 amino acids long. DNA of the CDR3: TGCGCCAGCAGCCAAGGAGCCTATGAAAAACTGTTTTTT. Its translation is CASSQGAYEKLFF.

The chain combines TRBV19 with TRBJ2-3; 7 bases line up with TRBD2. The CDR3 loop spans 16 amino acids. Germline lookup yields CDR1 LNHDA and CDR2 SQIVND (reference sequence). V gave up 4 bases and J gave up 8 bases; unmatched junction bases: 15. DNA of the CDR3: TGTGCCAGTAGTAAACCCTCGAGCGGGACGGTTGGTACGCAGTATTTT. This sequence encodes CASSKPSSGTVGTQYF.

The chain couples TRBV6-5 to TRBJ1-2; no definite D call. The CDR3 length is 12 residues. Deletions cut 6 bases from V and 4 bases from J, with 9 bases between. CDR1 and CDR2 from the germline V gene are MNHEY and SVGAGI. The CDR3: CASRDRPYGYTF. The CDR3 DNA reads as TGTGCCAGCAGAGATAGACCCTATGGCTACACCTTC.

The rearrangement uses TRBV7-2 and TRBJ1-2; D uncertain. Trimming took off 1 base at V and 4 bases at J, with 10 bases between the two ends. Germline V CDR1 and CDR2: SGHTA, FQGNSA. The CDR3 runs to 14 residues. The CDR3 is CASSLDRSTYGYTF. CDR3 nucleotide sequence: TGTGCCAGCAGCTTAGATAGGTCTACCTATGGCTACACCTTC.

The CDR3 bases are TGTGCCAGCAGTTATGACAAGAACTATGGCTACACCTTC. Its protein is CASSYDKNYGYTF. This sequence joins TRBV6-2 or TRBV6-3 and TRBJ1-2; no firm D call. This CDR3 contains 13 residues. CDR1 and CDR2 (germline): MNHEY, SVGEGT. With 3 bases removed from V and 2 bases from J, the gap between germline ends came to 7 bases.

The CDR3 DNA is TGCGCCAGCAGCCAAGAAGGAGGGAACTATGGCTACACCTTC. Its protein is CASSQEGGNYGYTF. The V call is TRBV4-3, the J call TRBJ1-2; D gene ambiguous. Between the trimmed V and J ends, which lost 0 bases and 2 bases, there was a span of 7 bases. CDR3 length: 14 residues. CDR1 is LGHNA and CDR2 is YSLEER in the germline V gene.

The J gene is TRBJ1-1, the V gene TRBV5-1, with 8 nucleotides matching TRBD1. The V segment lost 3 bases and the J segment 7 bases; nucleotides outside the gene matches: 11. Germline CDR1 and CDR2: SGHRS and YFSETQ. The CDR3 totals 15 residues. This chain's CDR3 is CASSYDLTGGLEAFF. The DNA of the CDR3 is TGCGCCAGCAGCTACGACCTAACAGGGGGACTTGAAGCTTTCTTT. The full variable domain, rest sourced from reference TRBV5-1 and TRBJ1-1, is KAGVTQTPRYLIKTRGQQVTLSCSPISGHRSVSWYQQTPGQGLQFLFEYFSETQRNKGNFPGRFSGRQFSNSRSEMNVSTLELGDSALYLCASSYDLTGGLEAFFGQGTRLTVV.

This clone was detected once. V and J are TRBV18 and TRBJ2-7; TRBD1 agrees at 9 bases. J lost 2 bases, V lost 0 bases, and 2 bases had no gene match. Germline assignment: CDR1 KGHSH and CDR2 LQKENI. This CDR3 has 15 residues. In nucleotides, the CDR3 is TGTGCCAGCTCACCACCGGGACAGGGTGCCTACGAGCAGTACTTC. It is translated as CASSPPGQGAYEQYF. The complete variable domain, with remaining parts taken from reference TRBV18 and TRBJ2-7, reads NAGVMQNPRHLVRRRGQEARLRCSPMKGHSHVYWYRQLPEEGLKFMVYLQKENIIDESGMPKERFSAEFPKEGPSILRIQQVVRGDSAAYFCASSPPGQGAYEQYFGPGTRLTVT.

The chain is built from TRBV15 and TRBJ1-2, with a weak D call TRBD1 (6 bases). V was cut by 1 base and J by 7 bases, with 16 bases left in between. Looked up from germline, CDR1 is LNHNV and CDR2 is YYDKDF (reference sequence). This CDR3 is 15 amino acids long. DNA of the CDR3: TGTGCCACCAGCAGAGTGAAGGGGGACCCGAGTGGCTACACCTTC. This encodes CATSRVKGDPSGYTF.

This clone has a single count. The chain joins TRBV19 to TRBJ1-3; D may be TRBD1 (5 bases). The length of the CDR3 is 14 residues. Per germline, CDR1 LNHDA and CDR2 SQIVND (reference sequence). V was clipped by 6 bases and J by 2 bases, with 11 bases between them. The CDR3 reads CASSLAGPGNTIYF. CDR3 bases: TGTGCCAGTAGCTTAGCAGGGCCTGGAAACACCATATATTTT.

The chain links TRBV6-5 to TRBJ2-7; D gene ambiguous. The CDR3 length is 14 residues. Trimming pared 8 bases from V and 0 bases from J, leaving 14 bases between. Germline CDR1 and CDR2: MNHEY and SVGAGI. In DNA, the CDR3 is TGTGCCAGCGCGACCGGGCTACTCTCCTACGAGCAGTACTTC. It specifies CASATGLLSYEQYF.

This clone turned up a few times. This chain joins TRBV7-8 and TRBJ1-1, with unresolved D. Germline CDR1 reads SGHVS; CDR2 reads FQNEAQ. Trimming pared 3 bases from V and 2 bases from J, leaving 7 bases between. The CDR3 sequence is 13 residues long. The CDR3 spells CASSFKINTEAFF. The CDR3 nucleotides are TGTGCCAGCAGCTTTAAGATTAACACTGAAGCTTTCTTT. Using reference TRBV7-8 and TRBJ1-1 for the parts outside the CDR3, the full variable domain is GAGVSQSPRYKVAKRGQDVALRCDPISGHVSLFWYQQALGQGPEFLTYFQNEAQLDKSGLPSDRFFAERPEGSVSTLKIQRTQQEDSAVYLCASSFKINTEAFFGQGTRLTVV.

The chain uses TRBV28 and TRBJ2-1, with TRBD2 matching over 8 bases. CDR3 length equals 16 residues. CDR1 and CDR2 (germline): MDHEN, SYDVKM. Trimming at V came to 1 base and at J to 2 bases, leaving 4 bases not matched to a gene. The CDR3 here is CASSLYTGGPYNEQFF. The CDR3 region has the DNA TGTGCCAGCAGTTTATACACGGGAGGGCCCTACAATGAGCAGTTCTTC.

The rearrangement uses TRBV9 and TRBJ1-5; D gene ambiguous. CDR3 length: 15 amino acids. V was shortened by 0 bases and J by 3 bases, with 10 bases between the two germline ends. Germline V gives CDR1 SGDLS, CDR2 YYNGEE. CDR3 coding DNA: TGTGCCAGCAGCGTAGCCCCGACCCACAATCAGCCCCAGCATTTT. This codes for CASSVAPTHNQPQHF.